What follows are 9 T cell receptor beta chains derived from one specimen sequenced in a study of T cell changes during pregnancy in multiple sclerosis. The assay was immunoSEQ multiplex PCR, and TCRdb's table has in-frame clones only and misses some. The table has about 80,000 clones, 92% seen once. The material was peripheral blood, obtained before pregnancy. All receptors come from a female donor with multiple sclerosis, enrolled in a pregnancy study.

The J gene is TRBJ2-7, the V gene TRBV19, with 10 bases lining up with TRBD2. Germline V gives CDR1 LNHDA, CDR2 SQIVND (reference sequence). This CDR3 spans 13 amino acids. The V gene end was trimmed by 5 bases and the J gene end by 5 bases; junction bases not matched to a gene: 3. CDR3 loop: CASSPSGSNEQYF. Written as DNA, the CDR3 is TGTGCCAGTAGTCCTAGCGGGAGCAACGAGCAGTACTTC.

The chain joins TRBV15 to TRBJ2-7, with 8 bases fitting TRBD1. Germline CDR1 is LNHNV and CDR2 is YYDKDF (reference sequence). Trimming at V came to 3 bases and at J to 6 bases, leaving 7 bases not matched to a gene. The CDR3 spans 14 residues. CDR3 sequence (DNA): TGTGCCACCAGCAGGGTTGGACAGGGTTCCGAGCAGTACTTC. Residues: CATSRVGQGSEQYF.

The chain uses TRBV6-1 and TRBJ1-5; 7 nucleotides match TRBD1. This CDR3 is built from 14 residues. Trimming cost V 4 bases and J 2 bases; bases outside gene matches: 2. From germline, CDR1 is MNHNS and CDR2 SASEGT. The CDR3 DNA sequence: TGTGCCAGCAGTGCCGACAGGGGCAATCAGCCCCAGCATTTT. Protein product: CASSADRGNQPQHF.

This chain joins TRBV9 and TRBJ2-1, with 10 bases aligning to TRBD2. Germline V gene data show CDR1 as SGDLS and CDR2 as YYNGEE. CDR3 length: 15 residues. The junction had 2 bases not matched to a gene; V was cut back by 3 bases and J by 2 bases. In DNA form, the CDR3 reads TGTGCCAGCAGCGCACTAGCGGGAACCTACAATGAGCAGTTCTTC. Translation: CASSALAGTYNEQFF. The full variable domain, its missing parts supplied by reference TRBV9 and TRBJ2-1, is DSGVTQTPKHLITATGQRVTLRCSPRSGDLSVYWYQQSLDQGLQFLIQYYNGEERAKGNILERFSAQQFPDLHSELNLSSLELGDSALYFCASSALAGTYNEQFFGPGTRLTVL.

Only one count was recorded for this clone. J is TRBJ2-7 and V is TRBV28, with 9 nucleotides matching TRBD2. The J segment lost 8 bases and the V segment lost 6 bases, leaving 14 bases of the junction unmatched. The CDR3 contains 15 residues. Germline values: CDR1 MDHEN, CDR2 SYDVKM. Here the CDR3 reads CASSLGGLAGEKQYF. CDR3 in DNA: TGTGCCAGCAGCCTGGGGGGGTTAGCGGGGGAAAAGCAGTACTTC.

The V gene is TRBV29-1, the J gene TRBJ2-3; 8 nucleotides align to TRBD1. Germline V CDR1 and CDR2: SQVTM, ANQGSEA. Trimming cost V 3 bases and J 9 bases; bases outside gene matches: 5. This CDR3 spans 12 amino acids. The CDR3 DNA sequence: TGCAGCGTTGAGGACAGGGTAGAGACGCAGTATTTT. Protein: CSVEDRVETQYF.

The sample holds one count of this clone. The chain joins TRBV4-1 to TRBJ2-1; maybe TRBD1 (6 bases). The CDR3 has 14 residues. V lost 5 bases and J lost 5, with 13 bases in between. CDR1 is MGHRA and CDR2 is YSYEKL in the germline V gene. The DNA for the CDR3 is TGCGCCAGCAGCGCAGGGGCCTTCCACAATGAGCAGTTCTTC. Translation: CASSAGAFHNEQFF.

The rearrangement links TRBV5-1 to TRBJ2-5; tentatively, D is TRBD2 (5 bases). The J call may be incorrect, as the DNA end agrees better with TRBJ2-7. Germline CDR1 and CDR2: SGHRS and YFSETQ. The CDR3 is 17 residues long. The CDR3 protein is CASSLGVLWTHPYEQYF. The CDR3 DNA sequence: TGCGCCAGCAGCTTGGGGGTCCTTTGGACTCACCCCTACGAGCAGTACTTC.

The rearrangement links TRBV5-4 to TRBJ2-3, with 10 bases aligning to TRBD1. Germline-derived CDR1 and CDR2 are SGHNT and YYREEE (reference sequence). This CDR3 contains 16 residues. With 4 bases clipped from V and 6 bases from J, the junction kept 11 bases outside the gene matches. CDR3: CASSLEGTGVGDTQYF. The CDR3 DNA reads as TGTGCCAGCAGCCTGGAAGGGACAGGGGTCGGCGATACGCAGTATTTT.